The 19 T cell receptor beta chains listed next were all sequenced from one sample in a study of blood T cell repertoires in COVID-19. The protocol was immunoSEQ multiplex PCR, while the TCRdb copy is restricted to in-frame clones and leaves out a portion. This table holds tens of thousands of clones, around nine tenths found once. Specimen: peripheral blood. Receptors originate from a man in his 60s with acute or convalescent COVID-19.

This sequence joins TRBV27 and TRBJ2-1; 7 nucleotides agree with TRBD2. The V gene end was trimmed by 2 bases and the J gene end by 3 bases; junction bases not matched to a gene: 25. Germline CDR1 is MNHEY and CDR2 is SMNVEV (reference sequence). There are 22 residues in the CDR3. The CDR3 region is CASSLGQDYLQGPGGVYNEQFF. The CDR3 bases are TGTGCCAGCAGTTTAGGGCAAGACTACCTCCAGGGCCCGGGAGGCGTCTACAATGAGCAGTTCTTC.

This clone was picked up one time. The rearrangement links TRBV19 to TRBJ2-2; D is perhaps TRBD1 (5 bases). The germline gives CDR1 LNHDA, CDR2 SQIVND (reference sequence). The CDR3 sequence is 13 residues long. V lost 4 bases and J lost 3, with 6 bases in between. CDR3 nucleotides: TGTGCCAGTAGTAAGGGGTACACCGGGGAGCTGTTTTTT. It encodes CASSKGYTGELFF.

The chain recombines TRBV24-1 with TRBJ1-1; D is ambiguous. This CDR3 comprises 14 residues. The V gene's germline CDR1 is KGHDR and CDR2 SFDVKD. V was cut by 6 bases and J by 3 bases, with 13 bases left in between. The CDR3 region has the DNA TGTGCCACCAGTCGTGGGCAGTCGGACACTGAAGCTTTCTTT. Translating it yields CATSRGQSDTEAFF.

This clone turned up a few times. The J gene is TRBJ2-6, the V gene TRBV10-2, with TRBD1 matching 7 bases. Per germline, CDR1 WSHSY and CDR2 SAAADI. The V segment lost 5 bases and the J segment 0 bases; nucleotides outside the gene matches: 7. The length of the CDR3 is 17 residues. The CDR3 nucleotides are TGCGCCAGCAGTCCCAGGACAGGTAACTCTGGGGCCAACGTCCTGACTTTC. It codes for CASSPRTGNSGANVLTF.

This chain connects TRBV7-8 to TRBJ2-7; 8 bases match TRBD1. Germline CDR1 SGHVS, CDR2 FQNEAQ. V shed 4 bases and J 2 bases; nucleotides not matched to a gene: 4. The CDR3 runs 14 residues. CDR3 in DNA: TGTGCCAGCAGCTACGACAGGGGACCCTACGAGCAGTACTTC. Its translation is CASSYDRGPYEQYF.

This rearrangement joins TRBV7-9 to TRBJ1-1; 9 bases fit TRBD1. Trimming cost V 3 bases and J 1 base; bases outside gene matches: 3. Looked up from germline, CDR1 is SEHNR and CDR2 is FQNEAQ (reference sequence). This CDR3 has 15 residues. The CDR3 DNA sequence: TGTGCCAGCAGCTTCGGACAGGGGCCGAACACTGAAGCTTTCTTT. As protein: CASSFGQGPNTEAFF.

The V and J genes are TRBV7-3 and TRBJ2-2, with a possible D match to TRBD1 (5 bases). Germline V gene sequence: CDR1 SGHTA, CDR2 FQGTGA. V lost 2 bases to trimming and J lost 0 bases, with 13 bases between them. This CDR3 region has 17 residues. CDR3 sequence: CASSLYVGQTNTGELFF. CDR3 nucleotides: TGTGCCAGCAGCTTATATGTAGGACAAACGAACACCGGGGAGCTGTTTTTT.

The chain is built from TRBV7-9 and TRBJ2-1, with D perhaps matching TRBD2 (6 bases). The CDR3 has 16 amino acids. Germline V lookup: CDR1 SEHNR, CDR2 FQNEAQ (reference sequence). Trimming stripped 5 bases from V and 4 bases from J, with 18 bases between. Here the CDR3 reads CASSPRDLTIYNEQFF. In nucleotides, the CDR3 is TGTGCCAGCAGCCCCCGGGACTTAACTATTTACAATGAGCAGTTCTTC.

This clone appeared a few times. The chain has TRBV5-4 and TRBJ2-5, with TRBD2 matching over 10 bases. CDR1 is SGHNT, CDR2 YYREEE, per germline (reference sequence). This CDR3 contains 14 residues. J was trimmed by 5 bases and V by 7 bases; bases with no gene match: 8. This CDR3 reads CASRGAGGRETQYF. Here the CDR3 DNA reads TGTGCCAGCCGAGGAGCGGGGGGGAGGGAGACCCAGTACTTC.

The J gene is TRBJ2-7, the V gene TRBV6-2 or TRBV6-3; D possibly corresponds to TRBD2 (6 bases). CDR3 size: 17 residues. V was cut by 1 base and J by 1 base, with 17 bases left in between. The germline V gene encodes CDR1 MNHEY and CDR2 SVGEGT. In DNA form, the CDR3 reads TGTGCCAGCAGTTACTATTCCCACCCGGAGGGTTCCTACGAGCAGTACTTC. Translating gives CASSYYSHPEGSYEQYF.

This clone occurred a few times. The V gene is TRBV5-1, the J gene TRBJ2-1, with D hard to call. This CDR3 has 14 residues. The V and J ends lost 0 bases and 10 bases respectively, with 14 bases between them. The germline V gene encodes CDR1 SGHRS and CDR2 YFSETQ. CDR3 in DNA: TGCGCCAGCAGCTTGGCAGCGACCCCCCAGGAGCAGTTCTTC. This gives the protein CASSLAATPQEQFF.

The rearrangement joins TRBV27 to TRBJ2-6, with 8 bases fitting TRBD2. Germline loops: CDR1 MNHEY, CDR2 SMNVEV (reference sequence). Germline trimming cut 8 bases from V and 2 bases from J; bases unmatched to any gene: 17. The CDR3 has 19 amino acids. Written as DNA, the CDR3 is TGTGCCAGCGGTCGAGGTGGGCAGTTGGGACTAGCTGGGGCCAACGTCCTGACTTTC. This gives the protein CASGRGGQLGLAGANVLTF.

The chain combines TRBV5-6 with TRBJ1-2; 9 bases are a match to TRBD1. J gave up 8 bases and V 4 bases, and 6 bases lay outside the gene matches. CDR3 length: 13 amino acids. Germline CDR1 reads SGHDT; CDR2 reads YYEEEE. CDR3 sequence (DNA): TGTGCCAGCAGCCTTCGGACAGGGGTCGGCTACACCTTC. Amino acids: CASSLRTGVGYTF. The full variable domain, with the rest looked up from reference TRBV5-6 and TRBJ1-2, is DAGVTQSPTHLIKTRGQQVTLRCSPKSGHDTVSWYQQALGQGPQFIFQYYEEEERQRGNFPDRFSGHQFPNYSSELNVNALLLGDSALYLCASSLRTGVGYTFGSGTRLTVV.

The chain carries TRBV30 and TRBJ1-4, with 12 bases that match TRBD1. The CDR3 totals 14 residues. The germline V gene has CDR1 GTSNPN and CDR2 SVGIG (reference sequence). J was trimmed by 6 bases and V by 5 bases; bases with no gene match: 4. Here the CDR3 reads CAWDRDRGHEKLFF. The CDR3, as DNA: TGTGCCTGGGACCGGGACAGGGGGCATGAAAAACTGTTTTTT.

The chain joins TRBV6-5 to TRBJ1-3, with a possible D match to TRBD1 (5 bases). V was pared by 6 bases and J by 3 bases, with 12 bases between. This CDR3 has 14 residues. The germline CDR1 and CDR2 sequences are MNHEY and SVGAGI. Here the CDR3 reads CASRPDSVGNTIYF. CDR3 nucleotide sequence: TGTGCCAGCAGACCCGACAGCGTTGGAAACACCATATATTTT.

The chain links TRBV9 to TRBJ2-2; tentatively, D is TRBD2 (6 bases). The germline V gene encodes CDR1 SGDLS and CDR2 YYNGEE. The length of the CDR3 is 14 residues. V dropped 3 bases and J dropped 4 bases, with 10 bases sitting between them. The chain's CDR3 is CASSAGTLTGELFF. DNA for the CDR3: TGTGCCAGCAGCGCAGGGACTCTCACCGGGGAGCTGTTTTTT. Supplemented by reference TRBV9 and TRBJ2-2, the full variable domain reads DSGVTQTPKHLITATGQRVTLRCSPRSGDLSVYWYQQSLDQGLQFLIQYYNGEERAKGNILERFSAQQFPDLHSELNLSSLELGDSALYFCASSAGTLTGELFFGEGSRLTVL.

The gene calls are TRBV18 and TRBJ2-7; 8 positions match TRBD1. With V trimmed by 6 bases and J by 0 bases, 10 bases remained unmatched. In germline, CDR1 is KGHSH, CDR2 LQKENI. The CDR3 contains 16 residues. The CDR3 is CASSPRTGTGSYEQYF. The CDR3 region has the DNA TGTGCCAGCTCCCCCAGGACAGGGACGGGCTCCTACGAGCAGTACTTC.

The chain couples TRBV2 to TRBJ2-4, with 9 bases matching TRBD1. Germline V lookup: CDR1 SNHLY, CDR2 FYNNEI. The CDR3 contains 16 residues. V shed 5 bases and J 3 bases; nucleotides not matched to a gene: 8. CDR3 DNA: TGTGCCAGCAGTTCTCCGGGACAGGGCTTCAAAAACATTCAGTACTTC. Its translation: CASSSPGQGFKNIQYF. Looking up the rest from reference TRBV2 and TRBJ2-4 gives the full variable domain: EPEVTQTPSHQVTQMGQEVILRCVPISNHLYFYWYRQILGQKVEFLVSFYNNEISEKSEIFDDQFSVERPDGSNFTLKIRSTKLEDSAMYFCASSSPGQGFKNIQYFGAGTRLSVL.

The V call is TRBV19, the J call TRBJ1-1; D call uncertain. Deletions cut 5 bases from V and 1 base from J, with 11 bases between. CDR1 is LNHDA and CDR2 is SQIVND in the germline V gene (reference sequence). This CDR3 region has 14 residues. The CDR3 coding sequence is TGTGCCAGTAGTCCGCGACACGAGAACACTGAAGCTTTCTTT. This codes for CASSPRHENTEAFF.